This TCR beta chain was documented in a study of neurological immune-mediated disorders. Study-level points and caveats: When repertoires were grouped phylogenetically, those of 18 of 34 multiple sclerosis patients fell into one related-CDR3 cluster, a possible signature. While HTLV-1-associated myelopathy showed the greatest TCR clonal expansion, multiple sclerosis showed the least, falling below healthy controls.

Synthesis of cDNA was accomplished via 5'RACE employing 10-nucleotide random UMIs. TCRdb redid the calling of the 5' RACE reads with MiXCR, one entry per CDR3 protein. The profile shows more than 75,000 distinct CDR3 sequences, roughly 4.5% of them singletons. The time point: longitudinal time-point 3. This clonotype was observed at least ten times. What it binds is not known. This CDR3 is built from 12 residues. Looked up from germline, CDR1 is DFQATT and CDR2 is SNEGSKA (reference sequence). The germline V and J ends were trimmed by 3 bases and 1 base, with 7 bases remaining between them. This chain uses TRBV20-1 with TRBJ2-7; a weak D match, TRBD2 (5 bases). Sequencing input: PBMCs. This TCR was sampled from a woman in her fifties or sixties with multiple sclerosis. DNA of the CDR3: TGCAGTGCTAGTAGGGAGTCCTACGAGCAGTACTTC. As protein: CSASRESYEQYF.